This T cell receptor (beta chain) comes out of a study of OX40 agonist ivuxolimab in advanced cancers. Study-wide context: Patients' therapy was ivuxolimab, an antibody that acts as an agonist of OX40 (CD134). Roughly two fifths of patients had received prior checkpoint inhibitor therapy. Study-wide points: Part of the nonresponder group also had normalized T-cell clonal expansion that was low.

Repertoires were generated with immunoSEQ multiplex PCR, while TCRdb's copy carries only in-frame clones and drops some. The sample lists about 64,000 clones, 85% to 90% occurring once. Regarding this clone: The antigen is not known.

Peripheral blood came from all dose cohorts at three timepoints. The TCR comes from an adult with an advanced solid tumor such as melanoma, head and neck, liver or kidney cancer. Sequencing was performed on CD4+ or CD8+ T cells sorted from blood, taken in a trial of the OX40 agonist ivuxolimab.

The CDR3 is CAWHRGKNTEAFF. The CDR3 nucleotides read TGTGCCTGGCATAGGGGGAAGAACACTGAAGCTTTCTTT. V gene TRBV30 combines with J gene TRBJ1-1; maybe TRBD1 (6 bases). The CDR3 has 13 residues. With 5 bases removed from V and 1 base from J, the gap between germline ends came to 11 bases. The germline V gene has CDR1 GTSNPN and CDR2 SVGIG (reference sequence).